This TCR beta chain comes out of a study of shared clonotypes between healthy human individuals (dated by TCRdb to the early 2020s). Some background on the complete study: The cohort included a few men and two women between 18 and 49 years of age. For each donor, three plates each were used for CD4 naive and CD4 memory, two plates were used for CD8 naive, and one plate was used for CD8 memory. The study deeply sequenced blood TCR repertoires of several healthy adults to estimate repertoire size and the extent of clonotype sharing between individuals. Different laboratories and diverse techniques were used to prepare libraries and sequence TCR repertoires, to increase sequencing depth and limit assay-specific biases. Per donor, leukapheresis produced somewhere between about 0.94 and 10 billion PBMCs.

Including the terminal cysteine and phenylalanine, the CDR3 comprises 14 residues. Only the CDR3 portion is preserved as DNA: 42 bases, with reading frame beginning at the first base. Trimming costs V 0 bases and J 4 bases, and their ends lie 7 bases apart. CDR1 and CDR2 are drawn from the germline V gene: SGHVS, FQNEAQ. Using the deep immunoSEQ assay, TCR CDR3 regions were amplified from genomic DNA by multiplex PCR. Extracted genomic DNA from each cell subset was spread evenly across all wells of several immunoSEQ 96-well plates, with each plate serving as a replicate. For sorted subsets, 150 to 250 ng of genomic DNA, equivalent to 25,000 to 35,000 T cell genomes, went into each replicate PCR. Purified libraries were quantified with a Qubit 3.0 fluorometer, sized on a Bioanalyzer 2100, and re-quantified with the KAPA Library Quantification kit. Each immunoSEQ 96-well plate was sequenced on its own single-read 150-cycle Illumina NextSeq 550 flow cell. Concerning the study's data processing: Because the immunoSEQ output held only junctional sequences and lacked quality scores, the filtering could not match the filtering applied to full-length reads. Sequences were annotated with PyIR, a Python wrapper for IgBLAST v1.9, using IMGT germline references to assign V/J genes and CDR3. Any read was removed if the V/J assignment was weak (E-value above 1e-6), the CDR3 was missing, or the read contained stop codons, out-of-frame junctions, or ambiguous translated residues. A V3J clonotype was defined by an identical inferred V gene, J gene, and CDR3 amino acid sequence. Percentage overlap between repertoires was computed as shared unique clonotypes divided by the size of the smaller repertoire. Repertoire richness was assessed with RTK rarefaction, the Chao1 estimator, and Recon v2.1 estimates of unobserved clonotypes. Generation probabilities were computed with OLGA for all TCRbeta clonotypes obtained by the gDNA method from several donors. TCRdb holds this immuneACCESS table with in-frame rearrangements only. Some clones are missing; in checked studies, unresolved V genes explain under half, and the rest has no known cause. Clonal size and the V and J genes are those of that table, whereas D and trimming came from the DNA. For this sample the table gives about 2.3 million clones, of which about nine tenths were detected only once. Clones ranked in the top ten supply 0.37% of the sample.

To note about this clone: Its antigen remains unidentified. No much larger clone is present one base from it, and per-base qualities are unavailable.

The donors were healthy, HIV-negative adults with no recently reported acute infections or vaccinations. Every donor was a Caucasian adult residing in Nashville, Tennessee, USA. Magnetic negative selection was used to enrich CD4+ T cells, after which naive cells were positively selected on CD45RA and the negative fraction became the memory subset. Blood was obtained by leukapheresis, after which PBMCs were separated by Ficoll-Histopaque density gradient centrifugation and cryopreserved in liquid nitrogen vapor phase. Analytical flow cytometry was used to check the purity and quantity of each magnetically sorted T cell population. From each sorted fraction, genomic DNA was isolated and quantified by UV absorbance on a Nanodrop 2000c. Here is what the overall study found, with its caveats: Sampling was limited to blood, and TCR repertoires in tissue likely differ from TCR repertoires in blood. Clonotypes shared by all four sorted-subset donors showed higher generation probabilities than non-shared clonotypes. Even with the large sequencing depth, rarefaction of the sorted-subset datasets indicated that sequencing was incomplete. When a few donors were compared, the shared fraction of clonotypes was 5% to 6.5% for naive CD4, over 3% for naive CD8, roughly 2.5% for memory CD4, and approximately 0.4% for memory CD8. Larger estimated clonotype richness was generally found for naive subsets than for memory subsets. Based on pairwise subsampling, the degree of clonotype sharing among donors was expected to be affected by sequencing depth. The small number of donors limited the genetic and exposure-history diversity represented.

Specimen: naive CD4+ T cells from PBMCs. The cell subset or site tag for this specimen amounts to: CD45RA+ positively selected. The V gene is TRBV7-8 and the J gene is TRBJ2-1, with no confident D gene call. The receptor's source is a man aged 18 to 30 in good health. Some clones in this sample may be carry-over from other donors' samples. The encoded CDR3 is CASSLARIYNEQFF. The nucleotides are TGTGCCAGCAGCTTAGCTCGGATATACAATGAGCAGTTCTTC.